A selection of T cell receptor beta chains follows, all from one sample in a study of T cell responses to AZD1222 COVID-19 vaccine. TCRdb keeps only in-frame clones here, not all; method: immunoSEQ multiplex PCR. This sample yields 170,000 or so clones, of which approximately 90% are seen a single time; approximately 1.5% belongs to the top ten. Sample: peripheral blood, taken on day 0 of AZD1222 vaccination. The receptor source for this set is an adult in good health. Each CDR3 is given with its conserved first and last residue. The D gene is left open where the match is weak. Not every row has a clone size; where given, it reads once, few, many or a size class.

CDR3nt: TGTGCCAGCAGTGATTCGGCCAGGGGTGGGGCTTTCTTT
CDR3aa: CASSDSARGGAFF
v_gene: TRBV28
abundance: .
j_gene: TRBJ1-1
d_gene: .

CDR3nt: TGTGCCAGCAGCTTTCTGGGTGGGATTGATCAGCCCCAGCATTTT
CDR3aa: CASSFLGGIDQPQHF
v_gene: TRBV7-9
abundance: .
j_gene: TRBJ1-5
d_gene: .

CDR3nt: TGTGCCAGCAGCTTAGTACAGGGGTCCCATGGCTACACCTTC
CDR3aa: CASSLVQGSHGYTF
v_gene: TRBV7-2
abundance: .
j_gene: TRBJ1-2
d_gene: TRBD1

CDR3nt: TGTGCCAGCAGACCAAAGGAGGTCTATGGCTACACCTTC
CDR3aa: CASRPKEVYGYTF
v_gene: TRBV5-4
abundance: once
j_gene: TRBJ1-2
d_gene: .

CDR3nt: TGTGCCAGCAGCTTAGCCGTCGGGTTGGCCTACGAGCAGTACTTC
CDR3aa: CASSLAVGLAYEQYF
v_gene: TRBV7-2
abundance: .
j_gene: TRBJ2-7
d_gene: .

CDR3nt: TGTGCCAGCAGTTACAACAGCCACCCCGCCATATATTTT
CDR3aa: CASSYNSHPAIYF
v_gene: TRBV6-2/TRBV6-3
abundance: .
j_gene: TRBJ1-3
d_gene: .

CDR3nt: TGTGCCAGCAGCTTTGGGGACAGGGTGAACACTGAAGCTTTCTTT
CDR3aa: CASSFGDRVNTEAFF
v_gene: TRBV7-2
abundance: .
j_gene: TRBJ1-1
d_gene: TRBD1

CDR3nt: TGTGCCAGCACTATGACCGGGGGCCAGTTCTTC
CDR3aa: CASTMTGGQFF
v_gene: TRBV6-1
abundance: .
j_gene: TRBJ2-1
d_gene: .

CDR3nt: TGTGCCAGTAGTATAGCCGGCGAACTCTATGGCTACACCTTC
CDR3aa: CASSIAGELYGYTF
v_gene: TRBV19
abundance: .
j_gene: TRBJ1-2
d_gene: .

CDR3nt: TGTGCCACCAGCAGAGTTTTTTACAGGGTGAGCGATCAGCCCCAGCATTTT
CDR3aa: CATSRVFYRVSDQPQHF
v_gene: TRBV15
abundance: .
j_gene: TRBJ1-5
d_gene: .

CDR3nt: TGTGCCAGCAGTTTGTGGGGAGGGGCTAACTATGGCTACACCTTC
CDR3aa: CASSLWGGANYGYTF
v_gene: TRBV28
abundance: .
j_gene: TRBJ1-2
d_gene: .

CDR3nt: TGTGCCAGCAGCCAAGATCTCTCCTACGAGCAGTACTTC
CDR3aa: CASSQDLSYEQYF
v_gene: TRBV4-2
abundance: .
j_gene: TRBJ2-7
d_gene: .

CDR3nt: TGTGCCAGCAGCAAAGGTAAGGGACCGAACACCGGGGAGCTGTTTTTT
CDR3aa: CASSKGKGPNTGELFF
v_gene: TRBV21-1
abundance: .
j_gene: TRBJ2-2
d_gene: .

CDR3nt: TGTGCCAGCAGCCAATCGGGTGTCGGCTATGGCTACACCTTC
CDR3aa: CASSQSGVGYGYTF
v_gene: TRBV16
abundance: .
j_gene: TRBJ1-2
d_gene: .

CDR3nt: TGTGCTAGTGGTTGCCGGTCGGCGGGGGCCGGTGGCTACACCTTC
CDR3aa: CASGCRSAGAGGYTF
v_gene: TRBV12-5
abundance: .
j_gene: TRBJ1-2
d_gene: .

CDR3nt: TGTGCCAGCAGTTTAGCGGGCAGCACAGATACGCAGTATTTT
CDR3aa: CASSLAGSTDTQYF
v_gene: TRBV28
abundance: .
j_gene: TRBJ2-3
d_gene: .